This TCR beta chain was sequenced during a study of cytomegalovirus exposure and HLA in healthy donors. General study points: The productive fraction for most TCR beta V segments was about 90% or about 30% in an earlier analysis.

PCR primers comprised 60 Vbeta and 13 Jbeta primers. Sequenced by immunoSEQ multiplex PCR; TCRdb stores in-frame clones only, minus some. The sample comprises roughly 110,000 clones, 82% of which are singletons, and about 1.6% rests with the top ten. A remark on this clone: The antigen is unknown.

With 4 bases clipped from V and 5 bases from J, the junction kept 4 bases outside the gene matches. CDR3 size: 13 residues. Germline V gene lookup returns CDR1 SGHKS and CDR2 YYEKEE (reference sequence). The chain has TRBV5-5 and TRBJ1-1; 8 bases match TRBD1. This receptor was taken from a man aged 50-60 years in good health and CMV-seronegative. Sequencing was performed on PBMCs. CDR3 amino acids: CASSGQGYTEAFF. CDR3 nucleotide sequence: TGTGCCAGCAGCGGACAGGGCTATACTGAAGCTTTCTTT.